This TCR beta chain appears in the sequencing data of a study of OX40 agonist ivuxolimab in advanced cancers. Turning to the overall study: The costimulatory receptor OX40 (CD134) was targeted by ivuxolimab, a fully human IgG2 agonistic monoclonal antibody. Prior anti-PD-1, anti-PD-L1 or anti-CTLA-4 therapy was permitted, and about two fifths of dose-escalation patients had received checkpoint inhibitors. The dose-escalation cohort was 80% to 90% male with a mean age of roughly 62 years, ranging from roughly 20 to 80. The monotherapy dose-escalation portion (N ≈ 50 patients) of the phase I ivuxolimab trial is reported in the paper. Partial responses were achieved by three dose-escalation patients, of whom one had hepatocellular carcinoma and two had cutaneous melanoma. The point of sequencing TCRbeta in the periphery was to test whether ivuxolimab changed TCR sequence diversity and drove clonal T-cell expansion. Of the approximately 50 dose-escalation patients, hepatocellular carcinoma was present in about 19, melanoma in around 15, renal cell carcinoma in 9 and head and neck cancer in 9. Intravenous ivuxolimab was administered to patients every 2 weeks at six dose levels: 0.01, 0.1, 0.3, 1.5, 3 and 10 mg/kg.

Genomic DNA was isolated from the sorted cells so that the TCRbeta CDR3 region could be sequenced. The immunoSEQ Assay was used for sequencing of TCRbeta CDR3 regions. This immuneACCESS table, as held by TCRdb, lists in-frame sequences with V and J called but not all clones. Of the missing ones, under half trace to an unresolved V gene in checked studies; the others have no known cause. This sample comprises roughly 90,000 clones, 70% to 90% of them detected only once. Approximately 0.8% of the sample is taken by the ten largest. What the study reported, not specific to this receptor: After ivuxolimab, expanded clones were on average more numerous among CD8+ T cells than among CD4+ T cells. Partial responders in the 0.1-3.0 mg/kg groups had among the lowest normalized peripheral clonal expansion, especially among CD8+ T cells. Which antigens the clonally expanded peripheral T cells were specific for was not determined. Low levels of normalized T-cell clonal expansion were also seen in some patients who did not respond. At doses of 0.1 to 3.0 mg/kg, clonal expansion of both CD4+ and CD8+ T cells in blood was seen between baseline and week 6.

As concerns this clone: What this receptor recognizes is not known. No much larger clonotype is one base removed from it; base qualities were not supplied.

Sequences KGHSH (CDR1) and LQKENI (CDR2) are obtained from the germline V gene. From the cysteine through the phenylalanine, the CDR3 covers 17 amino acids. Only the CDR3 region is kept as DNA, spanning 51 bases read in frame from base 1. Trimming removed 1 base from V and 0 bases from J; the gene matches leave 6 bases unexplained. The trial excluded patients who had a history of autoimmune disease or were on systemic immunosuppression. Peripheral blood for TCR sequencing was drawn from every dose cohort at baseline, at cycle 4 day 1 and at cycle 7 day 1. Samples were obtained from an open-label, multicenter, first-in-human phase I dose-escalation trial of ivuxolimab. Adults with locally advanced or metastatic melanoma, renal cell carcinoma, hepatocellular carcinoma or head and neck squamous cell carcinoma were enrolled in the trial. CD4+ and CD8+ T cells were sorted separately from peripheral blood before TCR sequencing.

The source is an adult with an advanced solid tumor such as melanoma, head and neck, liver or kidney cancer. Rearrangement joined TRBV18 to TRBJ2-1; the junction holds 7 bases that match TRBD2. The sequences come from CD4+ or CD8+ T cells sorted from blood, collected in a trial of the OX40 agonist ivuxolimab. This receptor has the CDR3 CASSPLRGGGSYNEQFF. The bases read TGTGCCAGCTCACCACTTCGCGGGGGAGGCTCCTACAATGAGCAGTTCTTC.